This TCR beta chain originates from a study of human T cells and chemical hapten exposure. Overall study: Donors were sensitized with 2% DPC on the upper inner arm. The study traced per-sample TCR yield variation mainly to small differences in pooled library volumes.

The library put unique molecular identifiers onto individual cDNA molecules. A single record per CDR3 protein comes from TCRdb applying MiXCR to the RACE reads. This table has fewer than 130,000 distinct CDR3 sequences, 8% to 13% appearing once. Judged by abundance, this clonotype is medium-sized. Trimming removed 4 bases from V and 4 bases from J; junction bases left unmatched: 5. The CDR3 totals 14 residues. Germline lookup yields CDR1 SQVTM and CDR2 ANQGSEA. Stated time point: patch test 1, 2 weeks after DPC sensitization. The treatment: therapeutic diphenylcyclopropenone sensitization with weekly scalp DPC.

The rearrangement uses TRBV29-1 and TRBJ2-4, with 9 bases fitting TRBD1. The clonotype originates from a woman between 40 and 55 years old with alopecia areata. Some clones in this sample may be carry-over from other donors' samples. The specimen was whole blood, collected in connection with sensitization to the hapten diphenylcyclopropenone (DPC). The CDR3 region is CSVGTGTGKNIQYF. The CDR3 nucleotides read TGCAGCGTTGGGACCGGGACAGGGAAAAACATTCAGTACTTC.